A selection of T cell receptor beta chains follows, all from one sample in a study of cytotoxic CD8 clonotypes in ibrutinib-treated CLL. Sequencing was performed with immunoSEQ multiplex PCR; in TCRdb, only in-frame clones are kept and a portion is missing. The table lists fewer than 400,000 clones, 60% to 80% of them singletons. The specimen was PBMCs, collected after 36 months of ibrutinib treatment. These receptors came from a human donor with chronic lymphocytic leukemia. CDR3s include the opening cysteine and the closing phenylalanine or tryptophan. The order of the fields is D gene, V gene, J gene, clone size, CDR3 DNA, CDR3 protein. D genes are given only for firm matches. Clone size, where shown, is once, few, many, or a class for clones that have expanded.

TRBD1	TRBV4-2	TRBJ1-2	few	TGTGCCAGCAGCCATCCCAGGGGGGAGGGTGGCTACACCTTC	CASSHPRGEGGYTF
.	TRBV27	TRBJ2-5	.	TGTGCCAGCAGAGAGGGACCTTCTAGGGAGACCCAGTACTTC	CASREGPSRETQYF
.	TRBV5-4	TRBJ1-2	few	TGTGCCAGCAGCGCGCCGGGACCGTCTAACTATGGCTACACCTTC	CASSAPGPSNYGYTF
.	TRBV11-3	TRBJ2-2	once	TGTGCCAGCAGCTTTTTAGGGACCGGGGAGCTGTTTTTT	CASSFLGTGELFF
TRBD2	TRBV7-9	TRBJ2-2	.	TGTGCCAGCATCCTAATGGGGCTAGCGGGAGGCTTGAACACCGGGGAGCTGTTTTTT	CASILMGLAGGLNTGELFF
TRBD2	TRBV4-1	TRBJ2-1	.	TGCGCCAGCAGCCAAGGACTAGCGGGAGGCAATGAGCAGTTCTTC	CASSQGLAGGNEQFF
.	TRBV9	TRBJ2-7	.	TGTGCCAGCAGCGTAGCGCCTAGCGTGTCAGGGGAGCAGTACTTC	CASSVAPSVSGEQYF
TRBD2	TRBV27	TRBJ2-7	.	TGTGCCAGCAGGGCTAGCGGGGTCTCCTACGAGCAGTACTTC	CASRASGVSYEQYF
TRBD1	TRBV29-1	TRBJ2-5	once	TGCAGCGTTGAAGAGACAGGGCAAGAGACCCAGTACTTC	CSVEETGQETQYF
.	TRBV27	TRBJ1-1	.	TGTGCCAGCAGTTTTACGGGCCTCATGAACACTGAAGCTTTCTTT	CASSFTGLMNTEAFF
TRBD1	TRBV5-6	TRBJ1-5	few	TGTGCCAGCAGCCCAGGGGGCGGACAGCCCCAGCATTTT	CASSPGGGQPQHF
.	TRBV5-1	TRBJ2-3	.	TGCGCCAGCAGTACACCCACAGGGGATACGCAGTATTTT	CASSTPTGDTQYF
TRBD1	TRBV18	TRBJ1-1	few	TGTGCCAGCTCACTCAGACAGGGGGCCCTGAACACTGAAGCTTTCTTT	CASSLRQGALNTEAFF
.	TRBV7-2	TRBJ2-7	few	TGTGCCAGCAGCTTAGCGGGCAGTGGGAGACAGTACTTC	CASSLAGSGRQYF
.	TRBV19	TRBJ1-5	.	TGTGCCAGTAGTGTATACAATCAGCCCCAGCATTTT	CASSVYNQPQHF
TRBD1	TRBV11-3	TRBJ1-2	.	TGTGCCAGCAGCTTAAATGCAGGGGGCTATGGCTACACCTTC	CASSLNAGGYGYTF
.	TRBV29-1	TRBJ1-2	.	TGCAGCGTTGAGGGTGGGCGTAAGAAGTATGGCTACACCTTC	CSVEGGRKKYGYTF
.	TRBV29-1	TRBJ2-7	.	TGCAGCGTTGAGCGTGCCTACGAGCAGTACTTC	CSVERAYEQYF
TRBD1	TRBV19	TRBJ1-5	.	TGTGCCAGTAGTCCTCGCGTCCGGACAGGAATTAGCAATCAGCCCCAGCATTTT	CASSPRVRTGISNQPQHF
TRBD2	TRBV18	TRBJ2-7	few	TGTGCCAGCTCACCACAGGGACTAACCTACGAGCAGTACTTC	CASSPQGLTYEQYF
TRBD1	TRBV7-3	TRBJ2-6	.	TGTGCCAGCAGCAAGACAGGGGGCTCTGGGGCCAACGTCCTGACTTTC	CASSKTGGSGANVLTF
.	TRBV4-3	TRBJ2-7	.	TGCGCCAGCAGCCAAGATTCTCAAGGGACGCGGGAGCAGTACTTC	CASSQDSQGTREQYF
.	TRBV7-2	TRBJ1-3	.	TGTGCCAGCAGCTTCCTTGGACAGCGGATATCTGGAAACACCATATATTTT	CASSFLGQRISGNTIYF
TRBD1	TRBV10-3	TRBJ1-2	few	TGTGCCATCAGCCGACAGGGAGATAACTATGGCTACACCTTC	CAISRQGDNYGYTF
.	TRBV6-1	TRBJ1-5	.	TGTGCCAGCAGTGATGACGGGAATAGCAATCAGCCCCAGCATTTT	CASSDDGNSNQPQHF
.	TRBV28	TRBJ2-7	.	TGTGCCAGCAGTTTAGTAGGGGCCTACGAGCAGTACTTC	CASSLVGAYEQYF
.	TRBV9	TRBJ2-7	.	TGTGCCAGCAGCGTCGTCGGACAGTACTTC	CASSVVGQYF
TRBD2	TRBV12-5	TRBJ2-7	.	TGTGCTAGTGGTTTGGTCCATAGCGGGGGCAGCTCCTACGAGCAGTACTTC	CASGLVHSGGSSYEQYF
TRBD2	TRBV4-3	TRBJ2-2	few	TGCGCCAGCAGCCAAGATTTCGGGAGCGGGAGGGCCGCCGGGGAGCTGTTTTTT	CASSQDFGSGRAAGELFF